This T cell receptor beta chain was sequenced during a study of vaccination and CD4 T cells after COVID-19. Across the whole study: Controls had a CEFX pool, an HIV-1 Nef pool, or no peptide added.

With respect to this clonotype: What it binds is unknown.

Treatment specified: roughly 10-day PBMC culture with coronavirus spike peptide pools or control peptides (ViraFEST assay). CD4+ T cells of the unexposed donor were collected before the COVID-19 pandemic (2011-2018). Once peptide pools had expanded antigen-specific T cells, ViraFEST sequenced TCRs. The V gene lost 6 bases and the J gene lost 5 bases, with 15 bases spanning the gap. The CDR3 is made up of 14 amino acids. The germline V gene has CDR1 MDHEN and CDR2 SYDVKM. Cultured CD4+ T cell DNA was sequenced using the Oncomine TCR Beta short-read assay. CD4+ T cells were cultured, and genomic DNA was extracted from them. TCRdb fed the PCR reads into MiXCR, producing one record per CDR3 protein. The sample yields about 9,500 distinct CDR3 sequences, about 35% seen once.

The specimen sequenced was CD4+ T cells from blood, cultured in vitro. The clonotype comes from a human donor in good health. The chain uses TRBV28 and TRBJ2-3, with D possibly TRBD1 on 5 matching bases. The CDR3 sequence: CASRGAGIVDTQYF. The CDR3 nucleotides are TGTGCCAGCAGAGGGGCAGGTATCGTAGATACGCAGTATTTT.